Listed below are T cell receptor beta chains from one sample, sequenced in a study of blood T cell repertoires in COVID-19. Profiling relied on immunoSEQ multiplex PCR, and the TCRdb table lists in-frame clones only, not all of them. Seen here are 110,000 to 150,000 clones, 88% observed once, and the top ten hold 1.5% to 1.9%. Sequences were obtained from peripheral blood. These receptors were taken from a woman aged 60-70 years with acute or convalescent COVID-19. CDR3s include the opening cysteine and the closing phenylalanine or tryptophan. A D gene is named only where the DNA matches it firmly. For some rows the clone size is stated as once, few or many, or as a class when expanded; others skip it.

D gene,clone size,J gene,V gene,CDR3 protein,CDR3 DNA
TRBD1,-,TRBJ1-2,TRBV5-6,CATGQGYGYTF,TGTGCCACCGGACAGGGCTATGGCTACACCTTC
TRBD1,-,TRBJ2-1,TRBV28,CASSTQGSSYNEQFF,TGTGCCAGCAGTACACAGGGGAGCTCCTACAATGAGCAGTTCTTC
-,-,TRBJ1-4,TRBV4-3,CASSQGWSEKLFF,TGCGCCAGCAGCCAAGGGTGGAGTGAAAAACTGTTTTTT
TRBD2,-,TRBJ2-1,TRBV5-1,CASSSSSGGAQNEQFF,TGCGCCAGCAGCTCGAGTAGCGGGGGGGCCCAGAATGAGCAGTTCTTC
TRBD1,few,TRBJ1-1,TRBV30,CAWRRRDRGMGESTEAFF,TGTGCCTGGAGACGCAGGGACAGGGGAATGGGGGAGAGTACTGAAGCTTTCTTT
TRBD1,-,TRBJ1-3,TRBV5-1,CASSLGQGGNTIYF,TGCGCCAGCAGCTTGGGACAGGGAGGAAACACCATATATTTT
-,-,TRBJ2-3,TRBV28,CASPPGYSTDTQYF,TGTGCCAGCCCCCCAGGCTATAGCACAGATACGCAGTATTTT
-,-,TRBJ1-4,TRBV9,CASSHGASQGNEKLFF,TGTGCCAGCAGCCACGGGGCTTCTCAGGGGAATGAAAAACTGTTTTTT
TRBD1,few,TRBJ2-1,TRBV2,CASKEDRGTYNEQFF,TGTGCCAGCAAGGAAGACAGGGGAACCTACAATGAGCAGTTCTTC
-,-,TRBJ2-2,TRBV6-2/TRBV6-3,CASSYQVANTGELFF,TGTGCCAGCAGTTATCAGGTGGCGAACACCGGGGAGCTGTTTTTT
-,once,TRBJ1-6,TRBV5-1,CASSSGGTTWNSPLHF,TGCGCCAGCAGCTCGGGGGGGACCACGTGGAATTCACCCCTCCACTTT
TRBD2,once,TRBJ2-1,TRBV27,CASSLYSPLGGGAYNEQFF,TGTGCCAGCAGTTTATATTCCCCCTTAGGCGGGGGGGCCTACAATGAGCAGTTCTTC
-,few,TRBJ1-2,TRBV11-2,CASSLNRFSDGYTF,TGTGCCAGCAGCTTAAACAGGTTTTCCGACGGCTACACCTTC
-,-,TRBJ2-3,TRBV4-3,CASSQDRVSTDTQYF,TGCGCCAGCAGCCAAGACCGGGTTAGCACAGATACGCAGTATTTT
-,-,TRBJ2-7,TRBV28,CASSLFRVYNYEQYF,TGTGCCAGCAGTTTATTCAGGGTCTATAACTACGAGCAGTACTTC
TRBD1,-,TRBJ2-5,TRBV5-1,CASSRQGAEETQYF,TGCGCCAGCAGCAGACAGGGGGCTGAAGAGACCCAGTACTTC
-,few,TRBJ1-3,TRBV25-1,CASSESGIGGNTIYF,TGTGCCAGCAGTGAATCGGGGATAGGTGGAAACACCATATATTTT
-,-,TRBJ1-3,TRBV5-1,CASSLVPTGLSGNTIYF,TGCGCCAGCAGCTTGGTGCCGACAGGTCTCTCTGGAAACACCATATATTTT
TRBD1,-,TRBJ1-2,TRBV28,CASSPTGVGYTF,TGTGCCAGCAGTCCGACAGGGGTTGGCTACACCTTC
-,-,TRBJ2-2,TRBV30,CAWTEDSYTGELFF,TGTGCCTGGACCGAGGACAGTTACACCGGGGAGCTGTTTTTT
TRBD2,-,TRBJ2-7,TRBV28,CASSLWTGGRYEQYF,TGTGCCAGCAGTTTATGGACGGGAGGGCGTTACGAGCAGTACTTC
TRBD2,-,TRBJ2-1,TRBV28,CASISLAGAYNEQFF,TGTGCCAGCATTTCTTTAGCGGGGGCGTACAATGAGCAGTTCTTC
-,-,TRBJ1-2,TRBV5-1,CASSLAGDYGYTF,TGCGCCAGCAGCTTGGCAGGGGACTATGGCTACACCTTC
-,-,TRBJ1-1,TRBV2,CASTRTGLNTEAFF,TGTGCCAGCACCCGAACGGGGTTGAACACTGAAGCTTTCTTT
-,-,TRBJ1-3,TRBV5-1,CASSPEGNTIYF,TGCGCCAGCAGCCCGGAGGGAAACACCATATATTTT
-,-,TRBJ1-1,TRBV19,CASSMGPVNTEAFF,TGTGCCAGTAGTATGGGCCCGGTCAACACTGAAGCTTTCTTT
TRBD1,-,TRBJ1-5,TRBV7-2,CASSFGQDNQPQHF,TGTGCCAGCAGCTTCGGACAGGACAATCAGCCCCAGCATTTT
-,once,TRBJ1-1,TRBV20-1,CSASQWGEDTEAFF,TGCAGTGCTAGTCAATGGGGAGAGGACACTGAAGCTTTCTTT
-,once,TRBJ1-3,TRBV7-6,CASSPNRVGNTIYF,TGTGCCAGCAGCCCGAACAGGGTCGGAAACACCATATATTTT
-,-,TRBJ1-2,TRBV6-5,CASSVQINYGYTF,TGTGCCAGCAGCGTACAGATTAACTATGGCTACACCTTC
TRBD1,once,TRBJ1-1,TRBV2,CASTQTGMNTEAFF,TGTGCCAGCACCCAGACAGGGATGAACACTGAAGCTTTCTTT
TRBD1,-,TRBJ1-6,TRBV7-3,CASSREDRADSPLHF,TGTGCCAGCAGCCGGGAGGACAGGGCCGATTCACCCCTCCACTTT
-,few,TRBJ2-1,TRBV19,CASSGSYEQFF,TGTGCCAGTAGTGGTAGCTATGAGCAGTTCTTC
-,-,TRBJ1-2,TRBV15,CATSRDRSLGRGYTF,TGTGCCACCAGCAGAGACCGGTCCCTTGGGCGTGGCTACACCTTC
-,-,TRBJ1-2,TRBV6-5,CASTTSDSLYGYTF,TGTGCCAGCACCACTTCTGACAGCCTCTATGGCTACACCTTC
TRBD1,-,TRBJ1-2,TRBV4-1,CASSQDPGGNYGYTF,TGCGCCAGCAGCCAAGACCCAGGGGGCAACTATGGCTACACCTTC
TRBD2,-,TRBJ2-1,TRBV12-5,CASGLATVSLAGPASYNEQFF,TGTGCTAGTGGTTTGGCTACCGTATCTCTAGCGGGACCCGCCTCCTACAATGAGCAGTTCTTC
TRBD2,once,TRBJ2-7,TRBV28,CASSLGWSGDYYEQYF,TGTGCCAGCAGTTTAGGGTGGTCGGGGGACTACTACGAGCAGTACTTC
TRBD1,-,TRBJ1-3,TRBV12-3/TRBV12-4,CASRQGSGNTIYF,TGTGCCAGCAGACAGGGGTCTGGAAACACCATATATTTT
TRBD1,-,TRBJ1-1,TRBV10-3,CATQGQDYTEAFF,TGTGCCACGCAGGGACAGGATTACACTGAAGCTTTCTTT
-,once,TRBJ1-2,TRBV6-2/TRBV6-3,CASSYSRVPIGDYGYTF,TGTGCCAGCAGTTACTCGAGAGTACCCATAGGGGACTATGGCTACACCTTC
-,-,TRBJ2-6,TRBV27,CASSIRQSGANVLTF,TGTGCCAGCAGTATAAGACAGTCTGGGGCCAACGTCCTGACTTTC
TRBD2,-,TRBJ2-2,TRBV9,CASSVEAGGNTGELFF,TGTGCCAGCAGCGTAGAGGCGGGGGGGAACACCGGGGAGCTGTTTTTT
-,-,TRBJ2-5,TRBV7-3,CASSPGVEETQYF,TGTGCCAGCAGCCCGGGGGTAGAAGAGACCCAGTACTTC
-,-,TRBJ1-1,TRBV6-5,CASSYSPGQNTEAFF,TGTGCCAGCAGTTACTCTCCAGGGCAGAACACTGAAGCTTTCTTT
-,-,TRBJ1-5,TRBV7-2,CASSGGGTGGIQPQHF,TGTGCCAGCAGCGGGGGAGGCACCGGAGGGATTCAGCCCCAGCATTTT
TRBD2,-,TRBJ2-5,TRBV6-2/TRBV6-3,CASSKLATDVETQYF,TGTGCCAGCAGTAAACTAGCGACCGACGTAGAGACCCAGTACTTC
-,-,TRBJ1-6,TRBV4-3,CASSQEDDPGYSPLHF,TGCGCCAGCAGCCAAGAGGATGATCCAGGGTATTCACCCCTCCACTTT